Below, one T cell receptor (beta chain) is given with its context. The data belong to a study of blood T cell repertoires in COVID-19. Across the whole study: Acute-phase and convalescent COVID-19 samples originated in the United States, Italy and Spain. T cells, B-cell-depleted T cells, or PBMCs provided the cDNA or gDNA that served as material.

This table comes from immunoSEQ multiplex PCR, and its TCRdb copy is limited to in-frame clones, with some not included. The sample gives around 100,000 clones, around 91% of which show up once; 32% is in the top ten. The CDR3 runs to 14 residues. The V and J ends lost 7 bases and 3 bases, in that order; junction bases with no gene match: 5. CDR1 is GTSNPN and CDR2 is SVGIG in the germline V gene (reference sequence). The TCR comes from a woman of 80 years or more with acute or convalescent COVID-19. V and J are TRBV30 and TRBJ1-6; 8 bases are a match to TRBD1. The sequencing sample was made of peripheral blood. CDR3 DNA sequence: TGTGCCTTCCACAGGGGGATCTATAATTCACCCCTCCACTTT. Its translation is CAFHRGIYNSPLHF.